The 2 T cell receptor beta chains presented below share a single source sample, sequenced in a study of control samples from healthy donors and cancer patients. Some clones are missing from TCRdb's copy, which holds only in-frame ones; the method was immunoSEQ multiplex PCR. The table shows 120,000 or so clones, with roughly 84% occurring only once. The sample taken for sequencing was blood. The receptors here all came from a man younger than 35 in good health.

The chain is built from TRBV12-3 or TRBV12-4 and TRBJ1-5; maybe TRBD1 (5 bases). Trimming pared 2 bases from V and 9 bases from J, leaving 11 bases between. CDR3 length: 13 amino acids. The CDR3 bases are TGTGCCAGCAGTTTAATCGGGGCCGCGCCCCAGCATTTT. The encoded protein is CASSLIGAAPQHF.

The chain links TRBV10-3 to TRBJ2-3; 8 bases align to TRBD2. The CDR3 is 14 residues long. V lost 7 bases to trimming and J lost 0 bases; unmatched junction nucleotides: 3. Germline V gene sequence: CDR1 ENHRY, CDR2 SYGVKD. The CDR3 loop is CAIKLAASTDTQYF. The DNA for the CDR3 is TGTGCCATCAAACTAGCGGCTAGCACAGATACGCAGTATTTT.